This T cell receptor beta chain appears in the sequencing data of a study of immune heterogeneity within non-small cell lung tumors. The study, taken as a whole, reports: In tumor regions, T-cell clonality showed a moderate but significant correlation with local tumor mutational burden (R roughly 0.31).

Between the trimmed V and J ends, which lost 8 bases and 5 bases, there was a span of 18 bases. The CDR3 has 14 amino acids. Per the germline V gene, CDR1 is MNHEY and CDR2 is SVGEGT. Comment on this clonotype: Its target is unknown.

Template came from bulk tumor genomic DNA, at 500 to 650 ng per sample. Surgical sampling yielded several biopsies per primary tumor (spaced far apart). Newly diagnosed with untreated non-small cell lung cancer, the patients underwent curative surgery. Sample donors consisted of newly diagnosed non-small cell lung cancer patients who were undergoing surgery with curative intent. It was a multiplex PCR that amplified TCR beta CDR3, with 32 V and 13 J primers. TCRdb reanalysed the multiplex PCR reads using MiXCR and keeps one entry per CDR3 protein. Of just over 15,000 distinct CDR3 sequences in the sample, roughly 29% were seen once.

What was sequenced was lung tumor tissue. This TCR was recovered from a middle-aged man with non-small cell lung cancer. V and J are TRBV6-2 or TRBV6-3 and TRBJ1-1, with D possibly being TRBD1 (6 bases). The chain's CDR3 is CASEGYGRGTEAFF. The DNA for the CDR3 is TGTGCCAGCGAGGGGTACGGGAGGGGGACTGAAGCTTTCTTT.